This T cell receptor beta chain was found in a study of spatial heterogeneity in lung cancer. TCRdb reanalysed the 5' RACE reads using MiXCR and keeps one entry per CDR3 protein. Here the sample spans around 70,000 distinct CDR3 sequences, about 8.2% being singletons. Time point described: blood at routine non-recurrence follow-up after resection. A remark on this clonotype: This may arise from a read error, as a much more abundant clone is one base away.

Sequencing used PBMCs, obtained at follow-up. The TCR comes from a female donor with early-stage non-small cell lung cancer.

The CDR3 spells CASGESNQPQHF. The CDR3 DNA reads TGTGCCAGCGGGGAGAGCAATCAGCCCCAGCATTTT. The rearrangement joins TRBV6-2 or TRBV6-3 to TRBJ1-5, with no clear D. The V gene's germline CDR1 is MNHEY and CDR2 SVGEGT. The CDR3 has 12 residues. Between the trimmed V and J ends, which lost 8 bases and 1 base, there was a span of 6 bases.